This entry is about one T cell receptor beta chain. As processed by the authors: It was from reference gene primer amplification that nucleated cell counts were estimated. Measured with immunoSEQ multiplex PCR; TCRdb has only the in-frame clones, and not every one. V and J calls and clone size are copied from that table; D and trimming were computed from the DNA. Among 35,000 to 45,000 clones listed, 89% were seen once. The sample comes from a study of blood T cell repertoires in COVID-19. At the level of the study: The United States, Italy and Spain supplied acute and convalescent COVID-19 samples. T cells, B-cell-depleted T cells, or PBMCs supplied cDNA or gDNA.

The TCR sequence derives from a human donor in a cohort sampled during active COVID-19. The sequencing sample was made of peripheral blood.

The CDR3 loop is CASSPGGGVTDTQYF. CDR3 bases: TGTGCCAGCAGCCCCGGTGGGGGGGTCACAGATACGCAGTATTTT. The V call is TRBV6-5, the J call TRBJ2-3, with 7 bases matching TRBD2. Trimming took 6 bases from V and 2 from J; bases not matched to a gene: 8. Germline-derived CDR1 and CDR2 are MNHEY and SVGAGI. This CDR3 region has 15 residues.